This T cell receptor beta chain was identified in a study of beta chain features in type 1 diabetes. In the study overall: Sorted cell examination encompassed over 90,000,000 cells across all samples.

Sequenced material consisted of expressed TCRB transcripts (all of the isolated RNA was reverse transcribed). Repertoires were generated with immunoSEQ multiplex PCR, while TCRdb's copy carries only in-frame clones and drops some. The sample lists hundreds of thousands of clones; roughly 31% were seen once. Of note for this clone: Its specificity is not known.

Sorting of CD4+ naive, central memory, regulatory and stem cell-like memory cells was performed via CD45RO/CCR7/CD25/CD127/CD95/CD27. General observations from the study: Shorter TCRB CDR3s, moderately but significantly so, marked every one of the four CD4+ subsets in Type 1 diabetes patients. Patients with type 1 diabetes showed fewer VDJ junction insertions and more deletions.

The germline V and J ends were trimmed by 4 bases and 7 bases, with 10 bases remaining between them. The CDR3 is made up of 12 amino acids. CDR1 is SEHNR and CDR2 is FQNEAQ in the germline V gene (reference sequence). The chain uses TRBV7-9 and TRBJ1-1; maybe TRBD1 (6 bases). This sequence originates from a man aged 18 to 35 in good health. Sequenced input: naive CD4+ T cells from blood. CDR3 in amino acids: CASSSQGVEAFF. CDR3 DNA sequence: TGTGCCAGCAGCTCACAGGGAGTTGAAGCTTTCTTT. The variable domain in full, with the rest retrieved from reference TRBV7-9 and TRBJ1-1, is DTGVSQNPRHKITKRGQNVTFRCDPISEHNRLYWYRQTLGQGPEFLTYFQNEAQLEKSRLLSDRFSAERPKGSFSTLEIQRTEQGDSAMYLCASSSQGVEAFFGQGTRLTVV.